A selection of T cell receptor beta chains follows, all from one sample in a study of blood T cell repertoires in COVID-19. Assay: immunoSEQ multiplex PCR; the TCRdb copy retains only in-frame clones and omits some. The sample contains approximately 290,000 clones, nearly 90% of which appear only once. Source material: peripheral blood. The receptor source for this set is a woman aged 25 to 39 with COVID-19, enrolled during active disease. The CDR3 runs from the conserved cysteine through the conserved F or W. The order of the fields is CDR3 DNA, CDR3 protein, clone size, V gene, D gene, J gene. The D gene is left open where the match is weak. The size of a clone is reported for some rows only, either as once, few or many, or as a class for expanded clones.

cdr3_nt: TGTGCCAGCAGCGTAGACGGGGGGCTAGGAAACACCATATATTTT
cdr3_aa: CASSVDGGLGNTIYF
clone_size: NA
v_call: TRBV9
d_call: NA
j_call: TRBJ1-3

cdr3_nt: TGTGCCAGCCGCCACCTCGGGACTAACTATGGCTACACCTTC
cdr3_aa: CASRHLGTNYGYTF
clone_size: NA
v_call: TRBV19
d_call: NA
j_call: TRBJ1-2

cdr3_nt: TGTGCCAGCAGGACAGGCAACTATGGCTACACCTTC
cdr3_aa: CASRTGNYGYTF
clone_size: NA
v_call: TRBV6-5
d_call: NA
j_call: TRBJ1-2

cdr3_nt: TGTGCCAGTAGTGGATCGGGGGGGTTCAATCAGCCCCAGCATTTT
cdr3_aa: CASSGSGGFNQPQHF
clone_size: NA
v_call: TRBV19
d_call: NA
j_call: TRBJ1-5

cdr3_nt: TGTGCCAGCAGTCCCCGGGACTTCTTAGATACGCAGTATTTT
cdr3_aa: CASSPRDFLDTQYF
clone_size: NA
v_call: TRBV27
d_call: NA
j_call: TRBJ2-3

cdr3_nt: TGTGCCAGCCAGGGGATTCCTGGAAACACCATATATTTT
cdr3_aa: CASQGIPGNTIYF
clone_size: NA
v_call: TRBV7-9
d_call: NA
j_call: TRBJ1-3

cdr3_nt: TGTGCCAGCCTCAAGGGACAGATAAATGAAAAACTGTTTTTT
cdr3_aa: CASLKGQINEKLFF
clone_size: NA
v_call: TRBV6-5
d_call: TRBD1
j_call: TRBJ1-4

cdr3_nt: TGTGCCAGCAGGACAGGGTCGGGATATGGCTACACCTTC
cdr3_aa: CASRTGSGYGYTF
clone_size: NA
v_call: TRBV12-3/TRBV12-4
d_call: TRBD1
j_call: TRBJ1-2

cdr3_nt: TGTGCCAGCAGTTTCGCGGACAGGGGACATTCACCCCTCCACTTT
cdr3_aa: CASSFADRGHSPLHF
clone_size: NA
v_call: TRBV28
d_call: TRBD1
j_call: TRBJ1-6

cdr3_nt: TGTGCCAGCAGCTTAGCAGGGGATTCACCCCTCCACTTT
cdr3_aa: CASSLAGDSPLHF
clone_size: NA
v_call: TRBV7-2
d_call: NA
j_call: TRBJ1-6

cdr3_nt: TGTGCCAGCAGCTTGCGGGGGGGGGCCACCAATGAGCAGTTCTTC
cdr3_aa: CASSLRGGATNEQFF
clone_size: NA
v_call: TRBV11-2
d_call: TRBD2
j_call: TRBJ2-1

cdr3_nt: TGTGCCACCAGCAGAGACAGAATAAATTCTGAAGCTTTCTTT
cdr3_aa: CATSRDRINSEAFF
clone_size: NA
v_call: TRBV15
d_call: NA
j_call: TRBJ1-1

cdr3_nt: TGTGCCAGCAGTTACTCGATCCGGGGAGGACAAGAGACCCAGTACTTC
cdr3_aa: CASSYSIRGGQETQYF
clone_size: NA
v_call: TRBV6-2/TRBV6-3
d_call: NA
j_call: TRBJ2-5

cdr3_nt: TGTGCCATCAGTGAAGCAAAAGGAGACGCGAGCTATGGCTACACCTTC
cdr3_aa: CAISEAKGDASYGYTF
clone_size: NA
v_call: TRBV10-3
d_call: NA
j_call: TRBJ1-2

cdr3_nt: TGTGCCATCAGAGGAGGGCGGGCTAGCACAGATACGCAGTATTTT
cdr3_aa: CAIRGGRASTDTQYF
clone_size: NA
v_call: TRBV10-3
d_call: NA
j_call: TRBJ2-3

cdr3_nt: TGTGCCAGCTCACCGTCCGCCAGCGACTATGGCTACACCTTC
cdr3_aa: CASSPSASDYGYTF
clone_size: NA
v_call: TRBV18
d_call: NA
j_call: TRBJ1-2

cdr3_nt: TGTGCCAGAAGGGGAGGACAGGGAAGGACTGAAGCTTTCTTT
cdr3_aa: CARRGGQGRTEAFF
clone_size: NA
v_call: TRBV5-3
d_call: TRBD1
j_call: TRBJ1-1

cdr3_nt: TGTGCCAGCAGCCAGGTAGAGTGGGTCTACGAGCAGTACTTC
cdr3_aa: CASSQVEWVYEQYF
clone_size: NA
v_call: TRBV28
d_call: NA
j_call: TRBJ2-7

cdr3_nt: TGTGCCACTAAGGACACTCTTTGGAATCAGCCCCAGCATTTT
cdr3_aa: CATKDTLWNQPQHF
clone_size: NA
v_call: TRBV19
d_call: NA
j_call: TRBJ1-5

cdr3_nt: TGTGCCACCAGTGATCCCCGGACAGGGGGTACCCGGCAGTTCTTC
cdr3_aa: CATSDPRTGGTRQFF
clone_size: NA
v_call: TRBV24-1
d_call: TRBD1
j_call: TRBJ2-1

cdr3_nt: TGTGCCAGCAGCCCGCGGACAGCAGATGCCGAAAAACTGTTTTTT
cdr3_aa: CASSPRTADAEKLFF
clone_size: NA
v_call: TRBV7-8
d_call: NA
j_call: TRBJ1-4

cdr3_nt: TGTGCCAGCAGCTTGGGTTTTAACAGGGGATTTGCTGGAAACACCATATATTTT
cdr3_aa: CASSLGFNRGFAGNTIYF
clone_size: NA
v_call: TRBV5-4
d_call: TRBD1
j_call: TRBJ1-3

cdr3_nt: TGTGCCAGTAGTATCGGCGCCGGGGCTTTCTTT
cdr3_aa: CASSIGAGAFF
clone_size: NA
v_call: TRBV19
d_call: NA
j_call: TRBJ1-1

cdr3_nt: TGTGCCAGCAGCTCCCAGGGGGTGATAAACATTCAGTACTTC
cdr3_aa: CASSSQGVINIQYF
clone_size: NA
v_call: TRBV7-9
d_call: TRBD1
j_call: TRBJ2-4

cdr3_nt: TGTGCCAGCGGCCGTCAAGAGACCCAGTACTTC
cdr3_aa: CASGRQETQYF
clone_size: NA
v_call: TRBV27
d_call: NA
j_call: TRBJ2-5

cdr3_nt: TGTGCCAGTTATTCCGGGACAGGGTACTATGGCTACACCTTC
cdr3_aa: CASYSGTGYYGYTF
clone_size: NA
v_call: TRBV27
d_call: TRBD1
j_call: TRBJ1-2

cdr3_nt: TGCGCCAGCAGTCAAGAATCGAGTCGTTACGGAGATTCACCCCTCCACTTT
cdr3_aa: CASSQESSRYGDSPLHF
clone_size: NA
v_call: TRBV23-1
d_call: NA
j_call: TRBJ1-6

cdr3_nt: TGTGCTAGTGGTCCGCCAGGGGCGATTACGTTCACTGAAGCTTTCTTT
cdr3_aa: CASGPPGAITFTEAFF
clone_size: NA
v_call: TRBV12-5
d_call: NA
j_call: TRBJ1-1

cdr3_nt: TGTGCCAGCAGCTCCCCCCAACGCGACTCTGGAAACACCATATATTTT
cdr3_aa: CASSSPQRDSGNTIYF
clone_size: few
v_call: TRBV7-8
d_call: NA
j_call: TRBJ1-3

cdr3_nt: TGCAGCGTTGAAGGCTCCCGAGGGAACTATGGCTACACCTTC
cdr3_aa: CSVEGSRGNYGYTF
clone_size: NA
v_call: TRBV29-1
d_call: NA
j_call: TRBJ1-2

cdr3_nt: TGTGCCAGCAGGCGGGACAGGGGGCTGTATGAGCAGTTCTTC
cdr3_aa: CASRRDRGLYEQFF
clone_size: NA
v_call: TRBV5-4
d_call: TRBD1
j_call: TRBJ2-1

cdr3_nt: TGTGCCAGCAGCCCATTCCGGGAGAAAGCTTTCTTT
cdr3_aa: CASSPFREKAFF
clone_size: NA
v_call: TRBV14
d_call: NA
j_call: TRBJ1-1

cdr3_nt: TGTGCCAGCAGCCTACAGGGTTACTATGGCTACACCTTC
cdr3_aa: CASSLQGYYGYTF
clone_size: NA
v_call: TRBV5-5
d_call: NA
j_call: TRBJ1-2

cdr3_nt: TGTGCCAGCAGCTTGGTGTTAGGCAATCAGCCCCAGCATTTT
cdr3_aa: CASSLVLGNQPQHF
clone_size: NA
v_call: TRBV27
d_call: NA
j_call: TRBJ1-5

cdr3_nt: TGTGCCAGCAGCCTAATGGGGGTAGCGGGGACGAATGAGCAGTTCTTC
cdr3_aa: CASSLMGVAGTNEQFF
clone_size: NA
v_call: TRBV14
d_call: TRBD2
j_call: TRBJ2-1

cdr3_nt: TGTGCCACCAGCAGAGATCCCAAGACAGGGCTCCACTTT
cdr3_aa: CATSRDPKTGLHF
clone_size: NA
v_call: TRBV15
d_call: TRBD1
j_call: TRBJ1-6

cdr3_nt: TGTGCCAGCAGCTTGGCCATGTTAGCGGGGGATAGTGGTGAGCAGTACTTC
cdr3_aa: CASSLAMLAGDSGEQYF
clone_size: NA
v_call: TRBV5-4
d_call: TRBD2
j_call: TRBJ2-7

cdr3_nt: TGTGCCAGCAGTTACACCAGGGGAACCGGGTTGGATGGCTACACCTTC
cdr3_aa: CASSYTRGTGLDGYTF
clone_size: NA
v_call: TRBV28
d_call: NA
j_call: TRBJ1-2

cdr3_nt: TGTGCCACCAGCTTTCACCGGGGTAACTATGGCTACACCTTC
cdr3_aa: CATSFHRGNYGYTF
clone_size: NA
v_call: TRBV15
d_call: NA
j_call: TRBJ1-2

cdr3_nt: TGCGCCAGCAGCCCCCGGCAGGGGAGCACTGAAGCTTTCTTT
cdr3_aa: CASSPRQGSTEAFF
clone_size: NA
v_call: TRBV5-1
d_call: NA
j_call: TRBJ1-1

cdr3_nt: TGTGCCAGCAGTCCCCCCATTGGGCCCAGTGACATCTCTGGAAACACCATATATTTT
cdr3_aa: CASSPPIGPSDISGNTIYF
clone_size: NA
v_call: TRBV6-6
d_call: NA
j_call: TRBJ1-3

cdr3_nt: TGTGCCAGCAGCTTACCAGGGCGTAGGGAGACCCAGTACTTC
cdr3_aa: CASSLPGRRETQYF
clone_size: NA
v_call: TRBV7-9
d_call: NA
j_call: TRBJ2-5

cdr3_nt: TGTGCCAGCAGCTTAGGGTTTGGGGGGGGAGTACGAGAGCAGTACTTC
cdr3_aa: CASSLGFGGGVREQYF
clone_size: NA
v_call: TRBV7-2
d_call: TRBD2
j_call: TRBJ2-7

cdr3_nt: TGTGCCAGCAGTGTCCTCGGACAGAACACTGAAGCTTTCTTT
cdr3_aa: CASSVLGQNTEAFF
clone_size: NA
v_call: TRBV27
d_call: NA
j_call: TRBJ1-1

cdr3_nt: TGTGCCAGCTCACCACGGGGACAGAGAAAAAACATTCAGTACTTC
cdr3_aa: CASSPRGQRKNIQYF
clone_size: once
v_call: TRBV18
d_call: TRBD1
j_call: TRBJ2-4

cdr3_nt: TGTGCCAGTAGTACGTTTTCGCAGGGTGAAGCTTTCTTT
cdr3_aa: CASSTFSQGEAFF
clone_size: NA
v_call: TRBV19
d_call: NA
j_call: TRBJ1-1

cdr3_nt: TGTGCCAGCAGCTTAGAAAGGGATCTCGGGGGAGATGACACCGGGGAGCTGTTTTTT
cdr3_aa: CASSLERDLGGDDTGELFF
clone_size: NA
v_call: TRBV7-7
d_call: NA
j_call: TRBJ2-2

cdr3_nt: TGTGCCAGCAGCTTCAGTGCAACTAATGAAAAACTGTTTTTT
cdr3_aa: CASSFSATNEKLFF
clone_size: NA
v_call: TRBV7-9
d_call: NA
j_call: TRBJ1-4